This entry lists 22 T cell receptor beta chains sequenced from one sample in a study of regulatory dendritic cells for organ transplantation (dated by TCRdb to about 2017). Sorted T cell subsets were CFSE-labeled and co-cultured for 4 to 5 days with allogeneic regulatory or mature dendritic cells at a 1:10 DC:T ratio. Libraries were built with the immunoSEQ multiplex PCR assay. TCRdb provides this immuneACCESS table in a form limited to in-frame rearrangements. Some clones are lacking; in checked studies, under half of them reflect an unresolved V gene, and why the rest are absent is not known. Within this sample are more than 20,000 clones, with approximately 83% of them counted one time only. The leading ten clones occupy about 0.26% of the sample. Antigen specificity for these receptors is unknown. Sequenced: naive CD4+ T cells from blood cultured with dendritic cells. This specimen's cell subset or site label, interpreted: CD45RA+ naive T cells. These receptors came from a human donor in good health.

The chain recombines TRBV22-1 with TRBJ2-2; the table's D call, TRBD1, was not checked against the DNA. TRBV22-1 counts as a pseudogene. CDR3 length: 19 amino acids. This CDR3 reads CPGSALKGSDRVGTGELFF. The CDR3 coding sequence is TGTCCTGGGAGCGCGCTAAAAGGATCGGACAGGGTCGGTACCGGGGAGCTGTTTTTT.

The chain uses TRBV15 and TRBJ2-1; D gene ambiguous. V lost 0 bases to trimming and J lost 9 bases, with 9 bases between them. The germline V gene encodes CDR1 LNHNV and CDR2 YYDKDF (reference sequence). The CDR3 runs 13 residues. In nucleotides, the CDR3 is TGTGCCACCAGCAGAGATCGGGTCCGTGAGCAGTTCTTC. It specifies CATSRDRVREQFF.

CDR3 in DNA: TGTGCCAGCAACCCAAACCCACAGCCCCAGCATTTT. It encodes CASNPNPQPQHF. V is TRBV7-9 and J is TRBJ1-5; D call uncertain. Germline loops: CDR1 SEHNR, CDR2 FQNEAQ (reference sequence). The germline V and J ends were trimmed by 7 bases and 7 bases, with 11 bases remaining between them. The length of the CDR3 is 12 residues. The variable domain in full, with the rest retrieved from reference TRBV7-9 and TRBJ1-5, is DTGVSQNPRHKITKRGQNVTFRCDPISEHNRLYWYRQTLGQGPEFLTYFQNEAQLEKSRLLSDRFSAERPKGSFSTLEIQRTEQGDSAMYLCASNPNPQPQHFGDGTRLSIL.

The chain uses TRBV7-2 and TRBJ2-7; D is uncertain. This CDR3 is built from 16 residues. In germline, CDR1 is SGHTA, CDR2 FQGNSA. The ends were cut back, 2 bases at V and 4 bases at J, with 18 bases in the middle. The CDR3 sequence is CASSLTTPFYAYEQYF. The CDR3 region has the DNA TGTGCCAGCAGCTTAACAACCCCGTTCTATGCTTACGAGCAGTACTTC.

This chain uses TRBV18 with TRBJ1-1; D perhaps matches TRBD1 (6 bases). The CDR3 totals 17 residues. Deletions cut 1 base from V and 4 bases from J, with 19 bases between. Germline V gene lookup returns CDR1 KGHSH and CDR2 LQKENI. CDR3 coding DNA: TGTGCCAGCTCACCACTAATGGCAGGGGCCGGGGGCACTGAAGCTTTCTTT. Translated, it gives CASSPLMAGAGGTEAFF. Complete variable domain (other parts from reference TRBV18 and TRBJ1-1): NAGVMQNPRHLVRRRGQEARLRCSPMKGHSHVYWYRQLPEEGLKFMVYLQKENIIDESGMPKERFSAEFPKEGPSILRIQQVVRGDSAAYFCASSPLMAGAGGTEAFFGQGTRLTVV.

The chain combines TRBV15 with TRBJ1-2; no reliable D call. Germline CDR1 LNHNV, CDR2 YYDKDF (reference sequence). This CDR3 has 12 residues. The V and J ends lost 3 bases and 4 bases respectively, with 6 bases between them. The DNA for the CDR3 is TGTGCCACCAGCAGGTATGGCTATGGCTACACCTTC. This sequence encodes CATSRYGYGYTF.

V gene TRBV7-2 combines with J gene TRBJ1-1; TRBD1 is a possible D gene (6 bases). V was clipped by 2 bases and J by 1 base, with 8 bases between them. Per the germline V gene, CDR1 is SGHTA and CDR2 is FQGNSA. CDR3 length: 14 amino acids. The CDR3 DNA reads as TGTGCCAGCAGCTTACAGGGGCGGAACACTGAAGCTTTCTTT. Encoded protein: CASSLQGRNTEAFF. The variable domain in full, with the rest retrieved from reference TRBV7-2 and TRBJ1-1, is GAGVSQSPSNKVTEKGKDVELRCDPISGHTALYWYRQSLGQGLEFLIYFQGNSAPDKSGLPSDRFSAERTGGSVSTLTIQRTQQEDSAVYLCASSLQGRNTEAFFGQGTRLTVV.

This clone has a handful of counts. The V gene is TRBV2, the J gene TRBJ2-7; D is ambiguous. Trimming shortened V by 3 bases and J by 4 bases, and 7 bases separated the two germline ends. Germline CDR1 reads SNHLY; CDR2 reads FYNNEI. The CDR3 has 12 amino acids. The CDR3 reads CASSDGRYEQYF. The CDR3 DNA reads as TGTGCCAGCAGTGATGGCCGATACGAGCAGTACTTC.

The rearrangement uses TRBV9 and TRBJ2-2; D gene ambiguous. Germline-derived CDR1 and CDR2 are SGDLS and YYNGEE. The V gene lost 0 bases and the J gene lost 6 bases, with 18 bases spanning the gap. This CDR3 has 17 amino acids. The CDR3: CASSVVARSDWSGELFF. DNA for the CDR3: TGTGCCAGCAGCGTAGTAGCCCGGAGTGATTGGTCCGGGGAGCTGTTTTTT.

This clone occurred a few times. This chain links TRBV7-3 with TRBJ2-7; weak D call: TRBD2 (5 bases). CDR1 SGHTA and CDR2 FQGTGA come from the germline V gene. The length of the CDR3 is 15 residues. V lost 1 base, J lost 4 bases, and 14 bases lay in between. The CDR3 DNA sequence: TGTGCCAGCAGCTTAAGGTCGGGATTAGCGTACGAGCAGTACTTC. It is translated as CASSLRSGLAYEQYF.

J is TRBJ2-6 and V is TRBV28, with a weak D call TRBD1 (6 bases). With 3 bases removed from V and 2 bases from J, the gap between germline ends came to 8 bases. The CDR3 has 15 residues. Germline CDR1 MDHEN, CDR2 SYDVKM. The CDR3 nucleotides are TGTGCCAGCAGTTTCCCAGGGGCTGGGGCCAACGTCCTGACTTTC. Amino acids: CASSFPGAGANVLTF. Together with reference TRBV28 and TRBJ2-6, the CDR3 gives the full variable domain: DVKVTQSSRYLVKRTGEKVFLECVQDMDHENMFWYRQDPGLGLRLIYFSYDVKMKEKGDIPEGYSVSREKKERFSLILESASTNQTSMYLCASSFPGAGANVLTFGAGSRLTVL.

The rearrangement links TRBV7-9 to TRBJ2-3; maybe TRBD2 (6 bases). V was trimmed by 5 bases and J by 4 bases, leaving 22 bases between them. Per the germline V gene, CDR1 is SEHNR and CDR2 is FQNEAQ (reference sequence). This CDR3 spans 17 amino acids. The DNA of the CDR3 is TGTGCCAGCAGCCCGCGGGGATGGGCTAGAGACCCAGATACGCAGTATTTT. It codes for CASSPRGWARDPDTQYF.

A note on this clone: An end of the junction differs from the germline gene, which may be a read error. The chain joins TRBV7-7 to TRBJ2-5; tentatively, D is TRBD1 or TRBD2 (5 bases each). Germline CDR1 reads SSHAT; CDR2 reads FNYEAQ (reference sequence). The CDR3 sequence is 14 residues long. The CDR3 DNA is TGTGCTAGCAGCCGATCTGGGACGGTCGAGACCCAGTACTTC. Encoded protein: CASSRSGTVETQYF.

This clone was seen only once. This sequence joins TRBV12-2 and TRBJ1-2; TRBD1, the D gene given by the table, was not confirmed from the DNA. TRBV12-2 is a recognized pseudogene. The CDR3 is made up of 15 amino acids. This CDR3 is CASRTLGQEGYGYTF. CDR3 bases: TGTGCAAGTCGCACGCTTGGACAGGAGGGCTATGGCTACACCTTC.

The J gene is TRBJ2-5, the V gene TRBV18; D is unresolved. The CDR3 is made up of 15 amino acids. The ends were cut back, 2 bases at V and 3 bases at J, with 13 bases in the middle. Germline assignment: CDR1 KGHSH and CDR2 LQKENI. The CDR3 DNA follows: TGTGCCAGCTCACCATATTTCGGCAGTGAAGAGACCCAGTACTTC. Protein sequence: CASSPYFGSEETQYF.

The J gene is TRBJ2-3, the V gene TRBV7-3, with D perhaps being TRBD1 or TRBD2 (5 bases each). Trimming stripped 5 bases from V and 0 bases from J, with 15 bases between. The germline V gene encodes CDR1 SGHTA and CDR2 FQGTGA. CDR3 length: 16 residues. CDR3 sequence reads: CASSPTGTASTDTQYF. The DNA for the CDR3 is TGTGCCAGCAGCCCAACCGGGACGGCAAGCACAGATACGCAGTATTTT.

The J gene is TRBJ1-3, the V gene TRBV30; no clear D gene. Germline assignment: CDR1 GTSNPN and CDR2 SVGIG (reference sequence). V lost 3 bases and J lost 4, with 7 bases in between. CDR3 length: 12 residues. CDR3 residues: CAWSLGGNTIYF. As DNA, the CDR3 is TGTGCCTGGAGCTTGGGCGGAAACACCATATATTTT.

The J gene is TRBJ2-6, the V gene TRBV7-9; no definite D call. The germline V gene has CDR1 SEHNR and CDR2 FQNEAQ (reference sequence). V lost 1 base to trimming and J lost 0 bases, with 4 bases between them. The CDR3 is made up of 15 amino acids. The CDR3 bases are TGTGCCAGCAGCTTAGTCCCCTCTGGGGCCAACGTCCTGACTTTC. This encodes CASSLVPSGANVLTF. The variable domain in full, completed from reference TRBV7-9 and TRBJ2-6, reads DTGVSQNPRHKITKRGQNVTFRCDPISEHNRLYWYRQTLGQGPEFLTYFQNEAQLEKSRLLSDRFSAERPKGSFSTLEIQRTEQGDSAMYLCASSLVPSGANVLTFGAGSRLTVL.

This clone was observed a few times. The chain has TRBV13 and TRBJ2-7, with unresolved D. The V end was cut by 3 bases, the J end by 5 bases, with 11 bases between. This CDR3 is built from 13 residues. Germline V gene data show CDR1 as PRHDT and CDR2 as FYEKMQ (reference sequence). The CDR3 is CASSFEYGDEQYF. CDR3 sequence (DNA): TGTGCCAGCAGCTTTGAGTACGGCGACGAGCAGTACTTC.

V usage is TRBV7-2 and J usage is TRBJ1-1, with D tentatively TRBD1 (6 bases). CDR1 and CDR2 (germline): SGHTA, FQGNSA. CDR3 size: 18 residues. Trimming cost V 5 bases and J 1 base, with 23 bases left between them. Here the CDR3 DNA reads TGTGCCAGCAGCCCGACCTTGATAGGGGGTTTTCGGAACACTGAAGCTTTCTTT. This gives the protein CASSPTLIGGFRNTEAFF. Together with reference TRBV7-2 and TRBJ1-1, the CDR3 gives the full variable domain: GAGVSQSPSNKVTEKGKDVELRCDPISGHTALYWYRQSLGQGLEFLIYFQGNSAPDKSGLPSDRFSAERTGGSVSTLTIQRTQQEDSAVYLCASSPTLIGGFRNTEAFFGQGTRLTVV.

The rearrangement links TRBV30 to TRBJ2-7, with 7 bases aligning to TRBD1. Trimming at V came to 2 bases and at J to 3 bases, leaving 10 bases not matched to a gene. CDR3 length: 15 residues. Germline lookup yields CDR1 GTSNPN and CDR2 SVGIG (reference sequence). CDR3 residues: CAWSFPGQFIYEQYF. In nucleotides, the CDR3 is TGTGCCTGGAGTTTCCCGGGACAGTTCATCTACGAGCAGTACTTC.

This clone was counted between two and nine times. The gene calls are TRBV5-1 and TRBJ2-7; tentatively, D is TRBD1 (6 bases). Germline V gives CDR1 SGHRS, CDR2 YFSETQ. CDR3 size: 13 residues. Trimming stripped 3 bases from V and 5 bases from J, with 12 bases between. For the CDR3, the DNA is TGCGCCAGCAGCTCAGGACAGAACGACGAGCAGTACTTC. Translated, it gives CASSSGQNDEQYF. Full variable domain (outside the CDR3, taken from reference TRBV5-1 and TRBJ2-7): KAGVTQTPRYLIKTRGQQVTLSCSPISGHRSVSWYQQTPGQGLQFLFEYFSETQRNKGNFPGRFSGRQFSNSRSEMNVSTLELGDSALYLCASSSGQNDEQYFGPGTRLTVT.